A selection of T cell receptor beta chains follows, all from one sample in a study of glioma-infiltrating T cells. TCRdb fed the multiplex PCR reads into MiXCR, producing one record per CDR3 protein. The sample shows roughly 350,000 distinct CDR3 sequences, more than 35% of them seen only once. Material for sequencing was glioma tissue, nonneoplastic brain tissue, or PBMCs (not recorded which). The receptors originated from a human donor with low-grade glioma or glioblastoma, undergoing nonglioma brain surgery, or in good health (not recorded which). CDR3s include the opening cysteine and the closing phenylalanine or tryptophan. Fields, in order: clone size, V gene, D gene, J gene, CDR3 protein, CDR3 DNA. D genes are given only for firm matches. A row's size may be missing; if present it is once, few, many or a size class.

>once|TRBV19|TRBD2|TRBJ2-2
CASSKGLAGVLTGELFF
TGTGCCAGTAGTAAGGGACTAGCGGGAGTGCTCACCGGGGAGCTGTTTTTT
>-|TRBV28|TRBD2|TRBJ2-7
CASRPPRTSGNRAVGEQYF
TGTGCCAGCAGACCCCCCCGGACTAGCGGGAACAGGGCGGTCGGCGAGCAGTACTTC
>-|TRBV14|TRBD1|TRBJ2-7
CASSQGILRDRGANEQYF
TGTGCCAGCAGCCAGGGGATATTAAGGGACAGGGGTGCCAACGAGCAGTACTTC
>-|TRBV27|TRBD2|TRBJ2-7
CVSSLSGRLYEQYF
TGTGTTAGCAGTTTGTCCGGGAGGCTCTACGAGCAGTACTTC
>few|TRBV20-1|-|TRBJ2-7
CSVQRGSSYEQYF
TGCAGCGTACAGAGGGGGAGCTCCTACGAGCAGTACTTC
>-|TRBV29-1|-|TRBJ2-1
CSVQWTIHNEQFF
TGCAGCGTTCAATGGACTATACACAATGAGCAGTTCTTC
>-|TRBV4-2|-|TRBJ2-5
CASSQEAQGGKTQYF
TGTGCCAGCAGCCAAGAAGCCCAGGGAGGAAAGACCCAGTACTTC
>-|TRBV28|-|TRBJ2-3
CASSSDGLTDTQYF
TGTGCCAGCAGTTCGGACGGCCTCACAGATACGCAGTATTTT
>few|TRBV28|-|TRBJ2-7
CASRDGGLTYEQYF
TGTGCCAGCAGGGACGGGGGACTCACCTACGAGCAGTACTTC
>-|TRBV4-3|-|TRBJ1-3
CASSQASTARGNTIYF
TGCGCCAGCAGCCAAGCGTCGACAGCGCGAGGAAACACCATATATTTT
>-|TRBV25-1|TRBD2|TRBJ2-7
CASSDPGLAGGIMYEQYF
TGTGCCAGCAGTGATCCGGGACTAGCGGGAGGTATTATGTACGAGCAGTACTTC
>-|TRBV19|-|TRBJ1-2
CASSLGQYGYTF
TGTGCCAGTAGTCTCGGACAGTATGGCTACACCTTC
>few|TRBV20-1|TRBD1|TRBJ1-6
CSALTQGTGGSPLHF
TGCAGCGCCCTCACCCAGGGGACAGGGGGTTCACCCCTCCACTTT
>-|TRBV5-1|-|TRBJ2-3
CASSLGGASGTDTQYF
TGCGCCAGCAGCTTGGGTGGGGCCAGTGGCACAGATACGCAGTATTTT
>-|TRBV24-1|-|TRBJ2-1
CAIAGDSTYNEQFF
TGTGCCATTGCAGGGGATTCTACCTACAATGAGCAGTTCTTC
>-|TRBV20-1|-|TRBJ2-1
CSEDQIRGEQFF
TGCAGTGAAGACCAAATCAGGGGTGAGCAGTTCTTC
>few|TRBV20-1|-|TRBJ2-7
CSARVSRRLEQYF
TGCAGTGCTAGAGTTTCCCGGCGGTTGGAGCAGTACTTC
>few|TRBV7-8|-|TRBJ1-1
CASSPPLVDTEAFF
TGTGCCAGCAGCCCCCCGCTGGTTGACACTGAAGCTTTCTTT
>-|TRBV2|-|TRBJ1-5
CASSDTAYLPNQPQHF
TGTGCCAGCAGTGATACAGCTTACTTACCCAATCAGCCCCAGCATTTT
>-|TRBV4-3|TRBD2|TRBJ2-1
CASSQVPGTSGIYNEQFF
TGCGCCAGCAGCCAAGTCCCCGGGACTAGCGGGATCTACAATGAGCAGTTCTTC
>few|TRBV7-2|-|TRBJ2-2
CASSPKTALNTGELFF
TGTGCCAGCAGCCCCAAGACGGCGTTGAACACCGGGGAGCTGTTTTTT
>many|TRBV28|-|TRBJ2-1
CASAGTPAYNEQFF
TGTGCCAGCGCCGGGACCCCCGCCTACAATGAGCAGTTCTTC
>few|TRBV20-1|TRBD1|TRBJ2-7
CSARPGQGAYEQYF
TGCAGTGCTAGGCCGGGACAGGGGGCCTACGAGCAGTACTTC
>-|TRBV15|-|TRBJ2-7
CATSSVWGSTHEQYF
TGTGCCACCAGCTCCGTCTGGGGCAGTACCCACGAGCAGTACTTC